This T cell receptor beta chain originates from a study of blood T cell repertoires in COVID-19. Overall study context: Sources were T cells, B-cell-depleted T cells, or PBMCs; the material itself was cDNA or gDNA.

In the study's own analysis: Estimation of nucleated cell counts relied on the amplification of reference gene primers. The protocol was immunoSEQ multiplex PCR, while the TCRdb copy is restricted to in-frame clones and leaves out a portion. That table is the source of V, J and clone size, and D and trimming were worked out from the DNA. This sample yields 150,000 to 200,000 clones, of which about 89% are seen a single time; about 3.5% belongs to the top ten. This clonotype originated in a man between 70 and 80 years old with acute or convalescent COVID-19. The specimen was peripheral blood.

The CDR3 is CASSEQNTGELFF. In DNA form, the CDR3 reads TGTGCCAGCAGTGAACAGAACACCGGGGAGCTGTTTTTT. The chain recombines TRBV2 with TRBJ2-2, with D unresolved. V was trimmed by 2 bases and J by 1 base, leaving 2 bases between them. The CDR3 spans 13 residues. The V gene's germline CDR1 is SNHLY and CDR2 FYNNEI.